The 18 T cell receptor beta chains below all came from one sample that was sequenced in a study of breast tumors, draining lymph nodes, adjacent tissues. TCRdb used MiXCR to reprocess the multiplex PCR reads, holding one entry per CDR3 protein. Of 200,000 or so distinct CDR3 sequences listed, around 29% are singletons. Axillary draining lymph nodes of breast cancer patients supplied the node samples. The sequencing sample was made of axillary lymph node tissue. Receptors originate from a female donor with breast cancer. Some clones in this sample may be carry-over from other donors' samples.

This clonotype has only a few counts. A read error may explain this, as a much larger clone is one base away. This CDR3 reads CASSVSRGESGYTF. The CDR3, as DNA: TGTGCCAGCAGCGTAAGCAGGGGTGAGAGTGGCTACACCTTC. The J gene is TRBJ1-2, the V gene TRBV9; TRBD1 might be the D (6 bases). CDR1 and CDR2 (germline): SGDLS, YYNGEE. The CDR3 runs to 14 residues. Trimming left V 1 base short and J 7 bases short, with 14 bases between.

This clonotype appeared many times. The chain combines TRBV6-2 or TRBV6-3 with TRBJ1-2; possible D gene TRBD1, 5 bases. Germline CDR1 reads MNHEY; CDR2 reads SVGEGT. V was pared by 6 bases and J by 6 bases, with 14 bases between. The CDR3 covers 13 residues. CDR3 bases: TGTGCCAGCAGGCTCGGGGCCGGGAATGGCTACACCTTC. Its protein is CASRLGAGNGYTF.

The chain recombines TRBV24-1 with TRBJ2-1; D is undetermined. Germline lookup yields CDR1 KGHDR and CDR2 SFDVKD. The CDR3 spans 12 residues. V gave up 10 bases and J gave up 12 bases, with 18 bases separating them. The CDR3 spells CATDGPTVGQFF. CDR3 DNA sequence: TGTGCCACGGACGGGCCCACGGTTGGGCAGTTCTTC.

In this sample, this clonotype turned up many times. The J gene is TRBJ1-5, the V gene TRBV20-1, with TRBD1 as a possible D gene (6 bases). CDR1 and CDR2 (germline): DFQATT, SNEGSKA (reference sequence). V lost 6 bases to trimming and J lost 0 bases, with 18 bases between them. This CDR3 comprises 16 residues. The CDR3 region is CSAPGATGLSNQPQHF. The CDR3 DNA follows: TGCAGTGCCCCCGGGGCGACAGGACTTAGCAATCAGCCCCAGCATTTT.

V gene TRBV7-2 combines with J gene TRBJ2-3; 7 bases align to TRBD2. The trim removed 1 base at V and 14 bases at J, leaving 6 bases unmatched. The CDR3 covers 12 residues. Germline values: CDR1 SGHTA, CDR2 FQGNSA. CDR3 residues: CASSLGGGLLYF. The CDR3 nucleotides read TGTGCCAGCAGCTTAGGGGGGGGACTACTGTATTTT.

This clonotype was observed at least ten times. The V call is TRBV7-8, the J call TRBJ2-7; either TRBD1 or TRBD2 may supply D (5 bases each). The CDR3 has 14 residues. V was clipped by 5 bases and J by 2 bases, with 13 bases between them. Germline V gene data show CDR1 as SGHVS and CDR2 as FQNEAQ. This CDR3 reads CASSVWDGPYEQYF. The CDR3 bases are TGTGCCAGCAGCGTATGGGACGGCCCCTACGAGCAGTACTTC.

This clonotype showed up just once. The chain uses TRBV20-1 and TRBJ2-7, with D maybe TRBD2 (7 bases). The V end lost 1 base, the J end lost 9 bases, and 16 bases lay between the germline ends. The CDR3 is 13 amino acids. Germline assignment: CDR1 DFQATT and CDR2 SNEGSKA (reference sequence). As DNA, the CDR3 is TGCAGTGCTAGAGGGAGGGGGGGGGACGGGCAGTACTTC. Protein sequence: CSARGRGGDGQYF.

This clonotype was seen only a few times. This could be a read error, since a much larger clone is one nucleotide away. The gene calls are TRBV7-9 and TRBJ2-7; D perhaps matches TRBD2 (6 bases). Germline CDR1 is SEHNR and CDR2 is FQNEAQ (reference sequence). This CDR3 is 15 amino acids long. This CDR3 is CASSHGTYQTIEQHF. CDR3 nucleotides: TGTGCCAGCAGCCACGGGACTTACCAGACTATCGAGCAGCACTTC.

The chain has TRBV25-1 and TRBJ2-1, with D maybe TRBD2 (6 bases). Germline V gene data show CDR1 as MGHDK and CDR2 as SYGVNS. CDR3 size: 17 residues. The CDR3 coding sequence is TGTGCTAGAGGCAATCCACTTAGCGGAAGCTCCTACAATGAGCAGTTCTTC. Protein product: CARGNPLSGSSYNEQFF.

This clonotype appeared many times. The DNA of the CDR3 is TGTGCCACTATGCCGGGACAGGGGGCCAACGAGCAGTACTTC. It translates to CATMPGQGANEQYF. The chain links TRBV19 to TRBJ2-7; 12 nucleotides agree with TRBD1. The CDR3 extends over 14 amino acids. Germline assignment: CDR1 LNHDA and CDR2 SQIVND (reference sequence). Trimming cost V 10 bases and J 5 bases; bases outside gene matches: 9.

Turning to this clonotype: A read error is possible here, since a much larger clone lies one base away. CDR3 sequence reads: CASTLGGRGYAF. The CDR3 DNA follows: TGTGCCAGCACCCTGGGGGGAAGAGGCTACGCCTTC. This chain uses TRBV12-3 or TRBV12-4 with TRBJ1-2; TRBD1 might be the D (5 bases). This CDR3 has 12 residues.

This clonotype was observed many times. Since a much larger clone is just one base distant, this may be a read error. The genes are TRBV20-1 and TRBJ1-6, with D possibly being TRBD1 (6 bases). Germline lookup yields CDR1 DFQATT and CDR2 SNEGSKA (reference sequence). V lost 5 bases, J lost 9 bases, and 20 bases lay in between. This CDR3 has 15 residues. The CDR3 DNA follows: TGCAGTGCTCAAGGTACCGGACAGTGGACTTCACCCCTCCACTTT. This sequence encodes CSAQGTGQWTSPLHF.

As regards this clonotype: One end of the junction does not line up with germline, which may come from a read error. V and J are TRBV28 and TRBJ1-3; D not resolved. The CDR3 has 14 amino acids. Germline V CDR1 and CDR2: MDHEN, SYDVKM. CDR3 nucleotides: TGTACCAGCAGCAATACAGTCTCTGGAAACACCATATATTTT. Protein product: CTSSNTVSGNTIYF.

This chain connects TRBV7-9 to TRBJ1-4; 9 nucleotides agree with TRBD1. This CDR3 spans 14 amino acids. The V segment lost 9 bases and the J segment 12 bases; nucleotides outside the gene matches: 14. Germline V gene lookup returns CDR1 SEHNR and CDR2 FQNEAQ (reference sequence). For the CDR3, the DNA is TGTGCCAGTGAAGGACAGGGGAGGTTGGGGGAACTGTTTTTT. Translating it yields CASEGQGRLGELFF. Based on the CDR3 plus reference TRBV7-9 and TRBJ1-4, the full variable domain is DTGVSQNPRHKITKRGQNVTFRCDPISEHNRLYWYRQTLGQGPEFLTYFQNEAQLEKSRLLSDRFSAERPKGSFSTLEIQRTEQGDSAMYLCASEGQGRLGELFFGSGTQLSVL.

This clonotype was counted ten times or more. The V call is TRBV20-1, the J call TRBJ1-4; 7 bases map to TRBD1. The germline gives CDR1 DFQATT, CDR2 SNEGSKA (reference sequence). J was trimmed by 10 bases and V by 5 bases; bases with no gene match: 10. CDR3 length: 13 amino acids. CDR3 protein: CSAVETGVGKLFF. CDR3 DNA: TGCAGTGCTGTGGAAACAGGGGTAGGAAAACTGTTTTTT.

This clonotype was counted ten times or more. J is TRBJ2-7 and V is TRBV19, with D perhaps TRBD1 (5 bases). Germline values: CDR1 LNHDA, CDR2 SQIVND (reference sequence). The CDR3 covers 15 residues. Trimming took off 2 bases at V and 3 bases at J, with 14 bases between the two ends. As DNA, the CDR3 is TGTGCCAGTAGTATAAAACGGCAGGGTCACTACGAGCAGTACTTC. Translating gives CASSIKRQGHYEQYF.

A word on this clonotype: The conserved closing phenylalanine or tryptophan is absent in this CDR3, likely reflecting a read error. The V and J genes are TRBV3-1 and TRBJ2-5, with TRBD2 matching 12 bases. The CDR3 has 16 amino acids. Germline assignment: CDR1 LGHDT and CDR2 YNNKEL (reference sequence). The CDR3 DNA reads TGCGCCAGCAGCCCTTACCTAGCGGGAGGGGGGGAGACCCAGTACCTC. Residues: CASSPYLAGGGETQYL.

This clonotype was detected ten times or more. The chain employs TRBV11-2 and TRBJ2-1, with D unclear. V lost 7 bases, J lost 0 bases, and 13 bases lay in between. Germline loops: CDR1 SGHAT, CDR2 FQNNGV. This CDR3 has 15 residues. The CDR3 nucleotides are TGTGCCAGCACCCACGAGACCACCTCCTACAATGAGCAGTTCTTC. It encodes CASTHETTSYNEQFF.